A selection of T cell receptor beta chains follows, all from one sample in a study of cytomegalovirus exposure and HLA in healthy donors. Here immunoSEQ multiplex PCR was the method, and the copy in TCRdb shows in-frame clones only, minus some. This sample has roughly 60,000 clones, with approximately 95% found just once. The source material was PBMCs. All receptors derive from a woman aged 18-29 years in good health and CMV-seropositive. Each CDR3 is given with its conserved first and last residue.

cdr3_aa,j_call,v_call
CASLGMNTEAFF,TRBJ1-1,TRBV27
CASSVAGDSSYEQYF,TRBJ2-7,TRBV9
CASSRGQGAQETQYF,TRBJ2-5,TRBV9
CASSLAFQGWEQFF,TRBJ2-1,TRBV7-6
CASSVTDNEQFF,TRBJ2-1,TRBV9
CASSGGNGYTF,TRBJ1-2,TRBV25-1
CASSYSLQGAGELFF,TRBJ2-2,TRBV6-5
CASSRVPYEQYF,TRBJ2-7,TRBV10-1
CASSHPLDNPVGKNIQYF,TRBJ2-4,TRBV4-2
CASSLRTGTGGLEQYF,TRBJ2-7,TRBV13
CASSLVRGRTGVYYLPQFF,TRBJ2-1,TRBV5-6
CASRLQRTGTYEQYF,TRBJ2-7,TRBV6-5
CASSEGRRQGSNQPQHF,TRBJ1-5,TRBV6-1
CASSPTGGGQPQHF,TRBJ1-5,TRBV28
CASSDRDSEATEAFF,TRBJ1-1,TRBV6-1
CASSLRQDQPQHF,TRBJ1-5,TRBV14
CASSQTGTEAFF,TRBJ1-1,TRBV4-2
CSVTGEGNYGYTF,TRBJ1-2,TRBV29-1
CASSLERGVYNEQFF,TRBJ2-1,TRBV11-2
CASSLPTGAGYNEQFF,TRBJ2-1,TRBV28
CASSMQGHFGYTF,TRBJ1-2,TRBV19
CASSIRAIGELFF,TRBJ2-2,TRBV19
CASSPKETGSIYGYTF,TRBJ1-2,TRBV18
CASSFREGDGYTF,TRBJ1-2,TRBV27
CASLRTQGSYNEQFF,TRBJ2-1,TRBV6-6
CASSEAAGRLNTEAFF,TRBJ1-1,TRBV2
CATSRVLWANNEQFF,TRBJ2-1,TRBV15
CASSLLGEPQHF,TRBJ1-5,TRBV7-3
CASSREVNYGYTF,TRBJ1-2,TRBV19
CSVLGLAGGRETQYF,TRBJ2-5,TRBV29-1
CASSQAGFLAGRQETQYF,TRBJ2-5,TRBV4-1
CASSAQGSPNQPQHF,TRBJ1-5,TRBV28
CASSLGRGSYEQYF,TRBJ2-7,TRBV11-3
CASRLRQGGGYTF,TRBJ1-2,TRBV28
CASSVAPGGVTGELFF,TRBJ2-2,TRBV9
CASSFSGSGLDGELFF,TRBJ2-2,TRBV5-6
CASSLESDEKLFF,TRBJ1-4,TRBV5-1
CASRLAGGVYEQYF,TRBJ2-7,TRBV6-1
CASSTGGGSTEAFF,TRBJ1-1,TRBV6-6
CASSLGHLNTEAFF,TRBJ1-1,TRBV5-6
CASSQGSREGNSPLHF,TRBJ1-6,TRBV4-1
CASSVAGDTYEQYF,TRBJ2-7,TRBV9
CASSLWAGSTGANVLTF,TRBJ2-6,TRBV28
CASSLDMNTEAFF,TRBJ1-1,TRBV28
CASSLPVRSGYEQYF,TRBJ2-7,TRBV28
CASSLAGRSYNEQFF,TRBJ2-1,TRBV5-1
CASRPTPGVGGNYNEQFF,TRBJ2-1,TRBV7-8
CASRLRGGQPQHF,TRBJ1-5,TRBV27
CASSLGLAGGPDTQYF,TRBJ2-3,TRBV7-2